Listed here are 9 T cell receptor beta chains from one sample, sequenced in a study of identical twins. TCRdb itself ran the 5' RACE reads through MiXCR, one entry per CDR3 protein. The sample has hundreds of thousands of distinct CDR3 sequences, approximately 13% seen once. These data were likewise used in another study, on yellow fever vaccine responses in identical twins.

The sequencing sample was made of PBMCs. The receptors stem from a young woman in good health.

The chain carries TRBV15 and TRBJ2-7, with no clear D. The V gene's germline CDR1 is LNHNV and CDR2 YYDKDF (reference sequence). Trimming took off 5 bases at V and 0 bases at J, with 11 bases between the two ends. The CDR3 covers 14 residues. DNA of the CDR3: TGTGCCACCAGCTGGCCTGGGAACTCCTACGAGCAGTACTTC. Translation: CATSWPGNSYEQYF.

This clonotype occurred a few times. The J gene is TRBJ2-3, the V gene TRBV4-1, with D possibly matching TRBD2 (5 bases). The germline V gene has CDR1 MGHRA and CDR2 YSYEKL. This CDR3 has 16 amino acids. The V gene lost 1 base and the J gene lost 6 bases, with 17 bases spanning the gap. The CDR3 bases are TGCGCCAGCAGCCAAGTATTGCGTGAGCCGGGGGATACGCAGTATTTT. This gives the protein CASSQVLREPGDTQYF.

This CDR3 is CASTIPGPSTGELFF. The CDR3 DNA sequence: TGTGCCAGTACTATCCCGGGCCCGAGCACCGGGGAGCTGTTTTTT. V gene TRBV19 combines with J gene TRBJ2-2, with D uncertain. Germline assignment: CDR1 LNHDA and CDR2 SQIVND (reference sequence). This CDR3 has 15 residues. V dropped 7 bases and J dropped 4 bases, with 16 bases sitting between them.

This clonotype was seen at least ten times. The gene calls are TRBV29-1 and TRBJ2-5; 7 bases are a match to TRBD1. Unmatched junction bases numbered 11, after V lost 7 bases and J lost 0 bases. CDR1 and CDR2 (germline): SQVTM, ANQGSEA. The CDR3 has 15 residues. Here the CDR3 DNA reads TGCAGCGGGTGGACGGGACAGCTAAACCAAGAGACCCAGTACTTC. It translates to CSGWTGQLNQETQYF.

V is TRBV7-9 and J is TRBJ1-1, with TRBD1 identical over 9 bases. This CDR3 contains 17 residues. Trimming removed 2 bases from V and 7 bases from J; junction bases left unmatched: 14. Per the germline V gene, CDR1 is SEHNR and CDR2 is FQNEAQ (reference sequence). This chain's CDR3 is CASSLFWVRDRDFEAFF. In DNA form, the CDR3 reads TGTGCCAGCAGCTTATTTTGGGTCCGGGACAGGGACTTTGAAGCTTTCTTT.

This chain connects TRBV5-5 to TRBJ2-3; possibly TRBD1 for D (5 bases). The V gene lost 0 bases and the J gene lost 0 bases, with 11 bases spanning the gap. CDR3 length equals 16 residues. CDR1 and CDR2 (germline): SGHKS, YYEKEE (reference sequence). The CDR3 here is CASSLAEAGSTDTQYF. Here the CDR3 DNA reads TGTGCCAGCAGCTTGGCCGAGGCAGGGAGCACAGATACGCAGTATTTT.

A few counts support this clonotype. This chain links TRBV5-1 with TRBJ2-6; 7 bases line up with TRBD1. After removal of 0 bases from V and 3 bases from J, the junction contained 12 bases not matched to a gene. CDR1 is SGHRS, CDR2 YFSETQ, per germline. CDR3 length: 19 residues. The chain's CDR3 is CASSLVPNRGGNGANVLTF. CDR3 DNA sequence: TGCGCCAGCAGCTTGGTTCCCAACAGGGGCGGAAATGGGGCCAACGTCCTGACTTTC.

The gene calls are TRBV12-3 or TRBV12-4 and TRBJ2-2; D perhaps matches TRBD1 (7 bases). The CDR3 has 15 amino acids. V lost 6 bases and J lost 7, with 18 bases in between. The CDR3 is CASRSFRGAGGELFF. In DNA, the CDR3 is TGTGCCAGCAGATCATTCAGGGGGGCTGGCGGGGAGCTGTTTTTT.

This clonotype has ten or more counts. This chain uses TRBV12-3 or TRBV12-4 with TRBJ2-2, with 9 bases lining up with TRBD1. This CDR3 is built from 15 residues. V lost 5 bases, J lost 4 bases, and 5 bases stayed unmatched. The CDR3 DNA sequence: TGTGCCAGCAGTCCCCGGACAGGGGTCACCGGGGAGCTGTTTTTT. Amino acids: CASSPRTGVTGELFF.